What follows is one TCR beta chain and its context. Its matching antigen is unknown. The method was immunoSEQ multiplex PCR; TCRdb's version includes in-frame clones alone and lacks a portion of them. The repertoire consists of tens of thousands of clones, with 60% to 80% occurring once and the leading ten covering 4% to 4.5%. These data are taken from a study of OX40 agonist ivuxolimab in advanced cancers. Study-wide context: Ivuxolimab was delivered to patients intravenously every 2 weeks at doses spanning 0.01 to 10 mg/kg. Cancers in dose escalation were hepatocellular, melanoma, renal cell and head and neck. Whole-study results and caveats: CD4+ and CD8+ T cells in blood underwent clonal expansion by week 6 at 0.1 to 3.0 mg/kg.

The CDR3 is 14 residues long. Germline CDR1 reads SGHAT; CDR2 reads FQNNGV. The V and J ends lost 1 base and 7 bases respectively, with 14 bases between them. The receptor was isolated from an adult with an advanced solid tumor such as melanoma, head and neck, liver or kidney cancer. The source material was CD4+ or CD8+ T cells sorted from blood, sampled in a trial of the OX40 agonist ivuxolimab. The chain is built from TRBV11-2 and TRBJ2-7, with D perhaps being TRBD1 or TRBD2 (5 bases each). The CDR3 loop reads CASSLVPGRREQYF. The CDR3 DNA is TGTGCCAGCAGCTTAGTGCCAGGGAGAAGGGAGCAGTACTTC.